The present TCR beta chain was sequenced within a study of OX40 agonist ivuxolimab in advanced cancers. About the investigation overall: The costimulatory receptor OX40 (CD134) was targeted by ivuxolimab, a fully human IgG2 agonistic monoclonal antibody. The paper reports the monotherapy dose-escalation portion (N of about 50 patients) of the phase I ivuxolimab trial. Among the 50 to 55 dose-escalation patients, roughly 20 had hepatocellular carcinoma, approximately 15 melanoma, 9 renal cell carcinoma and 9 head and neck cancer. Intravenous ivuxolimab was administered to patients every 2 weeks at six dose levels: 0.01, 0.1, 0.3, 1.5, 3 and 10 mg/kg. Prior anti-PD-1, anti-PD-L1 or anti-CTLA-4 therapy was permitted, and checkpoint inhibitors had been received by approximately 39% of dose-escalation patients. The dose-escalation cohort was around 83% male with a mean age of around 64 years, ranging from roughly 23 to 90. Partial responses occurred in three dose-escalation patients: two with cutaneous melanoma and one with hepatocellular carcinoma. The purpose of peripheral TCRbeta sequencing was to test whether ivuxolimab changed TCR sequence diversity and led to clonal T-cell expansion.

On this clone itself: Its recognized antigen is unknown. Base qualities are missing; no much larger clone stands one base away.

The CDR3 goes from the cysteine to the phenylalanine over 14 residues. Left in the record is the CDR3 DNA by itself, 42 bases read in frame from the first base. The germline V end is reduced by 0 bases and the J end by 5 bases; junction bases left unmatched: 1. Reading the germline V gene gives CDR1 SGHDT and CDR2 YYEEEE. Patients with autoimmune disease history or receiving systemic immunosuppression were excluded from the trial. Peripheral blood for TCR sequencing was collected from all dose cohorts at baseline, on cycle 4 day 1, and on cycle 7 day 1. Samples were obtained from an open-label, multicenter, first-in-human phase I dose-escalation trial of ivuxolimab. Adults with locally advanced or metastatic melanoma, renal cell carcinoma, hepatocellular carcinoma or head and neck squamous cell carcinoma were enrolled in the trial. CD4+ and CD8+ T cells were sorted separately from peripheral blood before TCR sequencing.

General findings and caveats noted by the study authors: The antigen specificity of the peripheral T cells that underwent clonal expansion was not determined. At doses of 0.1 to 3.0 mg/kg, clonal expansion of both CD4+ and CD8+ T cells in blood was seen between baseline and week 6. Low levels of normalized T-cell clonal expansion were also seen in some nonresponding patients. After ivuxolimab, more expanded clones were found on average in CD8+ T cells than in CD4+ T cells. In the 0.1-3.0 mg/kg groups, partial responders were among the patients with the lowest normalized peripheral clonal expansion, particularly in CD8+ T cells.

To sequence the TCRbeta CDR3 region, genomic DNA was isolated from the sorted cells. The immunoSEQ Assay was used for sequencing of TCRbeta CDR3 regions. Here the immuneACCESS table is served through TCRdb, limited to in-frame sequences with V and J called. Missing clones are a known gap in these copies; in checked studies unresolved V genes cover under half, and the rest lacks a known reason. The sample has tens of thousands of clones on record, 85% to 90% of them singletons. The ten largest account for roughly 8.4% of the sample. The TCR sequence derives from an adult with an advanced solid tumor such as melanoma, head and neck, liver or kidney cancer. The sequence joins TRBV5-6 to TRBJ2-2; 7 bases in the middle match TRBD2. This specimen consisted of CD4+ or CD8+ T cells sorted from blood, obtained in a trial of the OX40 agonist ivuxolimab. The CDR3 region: CASSLAGGTGELFF. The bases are TGTGCCAGCAGCTTGGCCGGGGGGACCGGGGAGCTGTTTTTT.